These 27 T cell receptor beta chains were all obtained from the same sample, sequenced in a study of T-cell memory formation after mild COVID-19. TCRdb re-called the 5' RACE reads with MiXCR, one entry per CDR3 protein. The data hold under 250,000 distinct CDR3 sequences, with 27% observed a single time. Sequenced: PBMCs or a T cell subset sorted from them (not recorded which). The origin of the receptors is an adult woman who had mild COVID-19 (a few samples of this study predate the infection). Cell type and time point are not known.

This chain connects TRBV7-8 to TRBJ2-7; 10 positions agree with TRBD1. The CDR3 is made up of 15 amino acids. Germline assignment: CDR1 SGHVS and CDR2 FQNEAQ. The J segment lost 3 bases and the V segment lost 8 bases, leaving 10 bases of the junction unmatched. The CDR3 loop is CASRPTRTGGYEQYF. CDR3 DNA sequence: TGTGCCAGCCGCCCCACGAGGACAGGGGGCTACGAGCAGTACTTC.

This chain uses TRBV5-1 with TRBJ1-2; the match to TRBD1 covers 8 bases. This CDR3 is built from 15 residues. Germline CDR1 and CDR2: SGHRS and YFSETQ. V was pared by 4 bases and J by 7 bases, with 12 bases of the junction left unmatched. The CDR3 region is CASSTAPDRERGYTF. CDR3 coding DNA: TGCGCCAGCAGCACGGCCCCGGACAGGGAACGTGGCTACACCTTC.

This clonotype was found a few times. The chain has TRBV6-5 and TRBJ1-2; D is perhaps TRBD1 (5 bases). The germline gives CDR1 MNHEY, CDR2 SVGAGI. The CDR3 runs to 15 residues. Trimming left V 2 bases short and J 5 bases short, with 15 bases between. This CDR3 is CASSYSQGGPYGYTF. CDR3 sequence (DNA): TGTGCCAGCAGTTACAGCCAGGGAGGCCCTTATGGCTACACCTTC.

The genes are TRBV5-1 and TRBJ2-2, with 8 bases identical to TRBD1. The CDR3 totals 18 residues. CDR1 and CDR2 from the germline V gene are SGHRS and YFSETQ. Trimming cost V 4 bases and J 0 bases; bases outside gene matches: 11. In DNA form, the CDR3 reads TGCGCCAGCAGCCCGCTTGGACAGGGTCGTTCGAACACCGGGGAGCTGTTTTTT. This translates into CASSPLGQGRSNTGELFF.

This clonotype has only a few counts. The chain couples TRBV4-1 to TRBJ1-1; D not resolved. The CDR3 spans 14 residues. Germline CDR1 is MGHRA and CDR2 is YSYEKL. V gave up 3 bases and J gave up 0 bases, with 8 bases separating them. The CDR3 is CASSQAVMNTEAFF. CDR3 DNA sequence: TGCGCCAGCAGCCAGGCTGTCATGAACACTGAAGCTTTCTTT.

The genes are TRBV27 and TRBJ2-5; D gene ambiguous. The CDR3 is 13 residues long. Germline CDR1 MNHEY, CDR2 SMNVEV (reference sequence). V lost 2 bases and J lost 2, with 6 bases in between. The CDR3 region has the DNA TGTGCCAGCAGTTTAGTACAGCAAGAGACCCAGTACTTC. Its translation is CASSLVQQETQYF.

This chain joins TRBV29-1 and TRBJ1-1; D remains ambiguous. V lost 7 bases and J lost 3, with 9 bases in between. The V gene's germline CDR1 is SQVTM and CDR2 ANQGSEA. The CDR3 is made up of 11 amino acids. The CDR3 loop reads CSAKIHTEAFF. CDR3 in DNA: TGCAGCGCTAAAATACACACTGAAGCTTTCTTT.

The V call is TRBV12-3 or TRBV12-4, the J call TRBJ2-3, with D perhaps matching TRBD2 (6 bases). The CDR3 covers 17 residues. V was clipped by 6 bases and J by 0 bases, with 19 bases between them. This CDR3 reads CASSLPPLAPSTDTQYF. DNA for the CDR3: TGTGCCAGCAGCCTACCCCCCCTAGCGCCAAGCACAGATACGCAGTATTTT.

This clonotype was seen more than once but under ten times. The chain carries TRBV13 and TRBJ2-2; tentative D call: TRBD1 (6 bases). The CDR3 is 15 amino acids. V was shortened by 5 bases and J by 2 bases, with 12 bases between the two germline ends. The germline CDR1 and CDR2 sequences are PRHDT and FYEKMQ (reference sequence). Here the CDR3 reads CASSKTGVNTGELFF. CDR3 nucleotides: TGTGCCAGCAGCAAGACAGGAGTTAACACCGGGGAGCTGTTTTTT.

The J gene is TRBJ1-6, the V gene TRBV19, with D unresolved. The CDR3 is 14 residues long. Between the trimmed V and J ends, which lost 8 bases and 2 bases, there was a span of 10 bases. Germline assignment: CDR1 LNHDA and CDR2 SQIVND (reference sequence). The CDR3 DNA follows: TGTGCCAGTGCTGGTGACACCTATAATTCACCCCTCCACTTT. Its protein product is CASAGDTYNSPLHF.

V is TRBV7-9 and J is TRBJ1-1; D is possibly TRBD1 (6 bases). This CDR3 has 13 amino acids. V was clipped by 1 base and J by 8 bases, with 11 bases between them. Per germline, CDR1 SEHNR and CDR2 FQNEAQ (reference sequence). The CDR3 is CASSLVLRGEAFF. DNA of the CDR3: TGTGCCAGCAGCTTAGTCCTCAGGGGCGAAGCTTTCTTT.

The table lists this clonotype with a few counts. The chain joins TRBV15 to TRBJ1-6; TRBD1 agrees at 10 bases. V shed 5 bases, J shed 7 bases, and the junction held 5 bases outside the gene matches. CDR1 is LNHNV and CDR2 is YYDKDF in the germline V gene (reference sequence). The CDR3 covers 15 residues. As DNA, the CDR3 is TGTGCCACCAGCCGAAGACAGGGGGCCAATTCACCCCTCCACTTT. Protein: CATSRRQGANSPLHF.

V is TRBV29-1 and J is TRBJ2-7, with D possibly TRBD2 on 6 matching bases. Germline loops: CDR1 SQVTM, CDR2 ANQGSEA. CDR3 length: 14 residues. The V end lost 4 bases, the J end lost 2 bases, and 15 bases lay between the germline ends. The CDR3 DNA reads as TGCAGCGTTGGGAGGGAAAGTATTGCCTACGAGCAGTACTTC. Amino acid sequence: CSVGRESIAYEQYF.

The CDR3 DNA sequence: TGTGCCAGCAGTGGGACAGGGCTTGGATTGTACAATGAGCAGTTCTTC. Translation: CASSGTGLGLYNEQFF. The chain carries TRBV2 and TRBJ2-1, with TRBD1 matching 8 bases. The CDR3 is 16 residues long. The V and J ends lost 4 bases and 4 bases, in that order; junction bases with no gene match: 9. Germline V gene sequence: CDR1 SNHLY, CDR2 FYNNEI.

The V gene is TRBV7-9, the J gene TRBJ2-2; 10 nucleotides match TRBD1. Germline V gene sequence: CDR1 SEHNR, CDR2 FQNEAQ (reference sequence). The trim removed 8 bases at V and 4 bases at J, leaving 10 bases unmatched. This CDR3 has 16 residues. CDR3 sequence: CASEASGQGPTGELFF. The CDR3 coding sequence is TGTGCCAGCGAGGCCTCGGGACAGGGGCCCACCGGGGAGCTGTTTTTT.

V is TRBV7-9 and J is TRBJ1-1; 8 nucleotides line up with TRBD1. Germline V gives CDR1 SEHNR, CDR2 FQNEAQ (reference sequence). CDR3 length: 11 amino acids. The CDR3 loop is CATGENTEAFF. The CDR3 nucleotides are TGTGCGACAGGGGAAAACACTGAAGCTTTCTTT.

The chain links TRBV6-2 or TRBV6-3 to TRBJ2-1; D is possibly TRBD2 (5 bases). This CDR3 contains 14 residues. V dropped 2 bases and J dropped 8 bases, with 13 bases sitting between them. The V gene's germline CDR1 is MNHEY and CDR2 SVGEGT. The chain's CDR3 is CASSYGGSADEQFF. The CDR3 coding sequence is TGTGCCAGCAGTTACGGAGGTAGCGCGGATGAGCAGTTCTTC.

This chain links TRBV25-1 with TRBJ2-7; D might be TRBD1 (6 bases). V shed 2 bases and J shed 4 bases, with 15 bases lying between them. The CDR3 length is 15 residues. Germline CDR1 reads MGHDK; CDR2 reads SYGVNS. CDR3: CASSEVGAMDYEQYF. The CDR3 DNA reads TGTGCCAGCAGTGAAGTGGGGGCTATGGATTACGAGCAGTACTTC.

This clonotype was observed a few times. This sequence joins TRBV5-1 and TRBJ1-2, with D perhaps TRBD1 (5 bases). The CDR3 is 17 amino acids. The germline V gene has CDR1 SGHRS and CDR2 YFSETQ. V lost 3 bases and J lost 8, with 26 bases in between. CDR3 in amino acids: CASSSGASGLTVYGYTF. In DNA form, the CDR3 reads TGCGCCAGCAGCTCTGGGGCATCAGGGTTGACCGTCTACGGCTACACCTTC. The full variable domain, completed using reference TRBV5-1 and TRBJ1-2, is KAGVTQTPRYLIKTRGQQVTLSCSPISGHRSVSWYQQTPGQGLQFLFEYFSETQRNKGNFPGRFSGRQFSNSRSEMNVSTLELGDSALYLCASSSGASGLTVYGYTFGSGTRLTVV.

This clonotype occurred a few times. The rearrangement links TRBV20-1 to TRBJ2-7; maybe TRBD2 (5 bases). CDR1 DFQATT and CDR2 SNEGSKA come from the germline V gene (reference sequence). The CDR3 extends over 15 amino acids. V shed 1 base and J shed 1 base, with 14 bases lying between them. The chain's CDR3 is CSARVVRADSYEQYF. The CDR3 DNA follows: TGCAGTGCTAGAGTTGTTCGAGCGGATTCCTACGAGCAGTACTTC.

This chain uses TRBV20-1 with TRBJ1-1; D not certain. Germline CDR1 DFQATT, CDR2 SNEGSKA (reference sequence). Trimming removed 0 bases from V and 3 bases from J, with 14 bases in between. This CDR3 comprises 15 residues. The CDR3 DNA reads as TGCAGTGCTAGAGATCAAGGGAGAGGACACACTGAAGCTTTCTTT. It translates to CSARDQGRGHTEAFF.

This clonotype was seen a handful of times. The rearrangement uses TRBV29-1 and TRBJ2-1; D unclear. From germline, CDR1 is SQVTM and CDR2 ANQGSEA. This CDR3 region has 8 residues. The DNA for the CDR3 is TGCAGTGCCGGTGAGCAGTTCTTC. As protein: CSAGEQFF.

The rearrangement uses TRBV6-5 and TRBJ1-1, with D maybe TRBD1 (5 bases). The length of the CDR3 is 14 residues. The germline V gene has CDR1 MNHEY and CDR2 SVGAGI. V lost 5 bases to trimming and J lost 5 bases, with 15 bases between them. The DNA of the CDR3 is TGTGCCAGCAGTGCAGGGTCGGCGGGGACTGAAGCTTTCTTT. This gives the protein CASSAGSAGTEAFF.

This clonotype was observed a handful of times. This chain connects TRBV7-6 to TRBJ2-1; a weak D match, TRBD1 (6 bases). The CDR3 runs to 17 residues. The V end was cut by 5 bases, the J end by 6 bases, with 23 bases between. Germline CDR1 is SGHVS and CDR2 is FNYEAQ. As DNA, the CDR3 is TGTGCCAGCAGCCCTAGCACAGGGCCAGGGCGAACCAATGAGCAGTTCTTC. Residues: CASSPSTGPGRTNEQFF.

This CDR3 reads CASSGQVQYF. CDR3 sequence (DNA): TGTGCCAGCTCAGGACAGGTGCAGTACTTC. The genes are TRBV18 and TRBJ2-7, with 7 bases fitting TRBD1. Per germline, CDR1 KGHSH and CDR2 LQKENI. After removal of 5 bases from V and 9 bases from J, the junction contained 1 base not matched to a gene. The CDR3 is made up of 10 amino acids.

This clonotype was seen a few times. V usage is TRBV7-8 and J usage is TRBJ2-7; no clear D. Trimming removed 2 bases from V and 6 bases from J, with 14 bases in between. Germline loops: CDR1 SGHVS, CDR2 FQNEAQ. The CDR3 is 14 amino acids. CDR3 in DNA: TGTGCCAGCAGCTTATTAGCCATATCCCCCGAGCAGTACTTC. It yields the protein CASSLLAISPEQYF.

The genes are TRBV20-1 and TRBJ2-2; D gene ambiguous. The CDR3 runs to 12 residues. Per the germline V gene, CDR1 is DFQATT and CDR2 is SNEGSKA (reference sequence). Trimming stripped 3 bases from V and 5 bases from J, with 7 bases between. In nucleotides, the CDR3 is TGCAGTGCTAGTAAGGGAACCGGGGAGCTGTTTTTT. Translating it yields CSASKGTGELFF.